The rows below give T cell receptor beta chains drawn from one sample of a study of shared T cell receptors in the human thymus. Here immunoSEQ multiplex PCR was the method, and the copy in TCRdb shows in-frame clones only, minus some. The sample contains about 660,000 clones, around 87% of which appear only once. These same records also appear under a second study, on human thymus T cells.

The sequencing sample was made of thymocytes. All receptors come from a boy younger than two with a congenital heart defect. Each CDR3 is given with its conserved first and last residue. The D gene is left open where the match is weak. Clone size is shown for a subset of rows, as once, few, many or a class of expanded clone.

TRBJ2-5 TRBD1 16 TRBV10-2 . TGCGCCAGCAGTGAGCCTCCGGGACAGCCTAAAGAGACCCAGTACTTC CASSEPPGQPKETQYF
TRBJ1-1 TRBD1 15 TRBV7-3 . TGTGCCAGCAGCCCGGGACAGGGGGAATGGTCTGAAGCTTTCTTT CASSPGQGEWSEAFF
TRBJ2-5 . 16 TRBV5-1 . TGCGCCAGCAGCTTGGGGATACAACAGGGTCGAGAGACCCAGTACTTC CASSLGIQQGRETQYF
TRBJ2-7 . 13 TRBV25-1 . TGTGCCAGCTCCTTAGACACTTCAAACGAGCAGTACTTC CASSLDTSNEQYF
TRBJ2-1 TRBD1 19 TRBV2 . TGTGCCAGCAGGTCCCGGGACAGGGGGCGAGATTGGAACCCGAATGAGCAGTTCTTC CASRSRDRGRDWNPNEQFF
TRBJ2-7 . 13 TRBV4-3 . TGCGCCAGCAGCCAAGAGGGAGGTTACGAGCAGTACTTC CASSQEGGYEQYF
TRBJ1-6 . 15 TRBV7-9 . TGTGCCAGCAGCTCGAAGGGACACCTTAATTCACCCCTCCACTTT CASSSKGHLNSPLHF
TRBJ1-3 . 16 TRBV27 once TGTGCCAGCAGTCGCCACAGGGACCCCTCTGGAAACACCATATATTTT CASSRHRDPSGNTIYF
TRBJ2-1 . 17 TRBV5-6 . TGTGCCAGCAGCTTGGCCGGAGGGTCTAGCACTAATGTTGAGCAGTTCTTC CASSLAGGSSTNVEQFF
TRBJ1-5 TRBD1 15 TRBV28 . TGTGCCAGCAGTTCCTACAGGGGGGCCAAACAGCCCCAGCATTTT CASSSYRGAKQPQHF
TRBJ2-1 . 16 TRBV5-6 once TGTGCCAGCAGCTTGGTAGGAGGTACTACTTACAATGAGCAGTTCTTC CASSLVGGTTYNEQFF
TRBJ2-7 TRBD2 16 TRBV10-3 . TGTGCCATCAGTGAGTTTCCAGCGGGAGCTAGGTACGAGCAGTACTTC CAISEFPAGARYEQYF
TRBJ2-7 . 16 TRBV6-1 once TGTGCCAGCAGTGAGAGTCCCGTGGGCAGGGCATACGAGCAGTACTTC CASSESPVGRAYEQYF
TRBJ1-2 . 11 TRBV27 . TGTGCCAGCTTTTGGGGCTGGGGCTACACCTTC CASFWGWGYTF
TRBJ2-7 . 14 TRBV5-1 . TGCGCCAGCAGCTTGGCGGGGGTCAACTACGAGCAGTACTTC CASSLAGVNYEQYF
TRBJ2-1 TRBD2 16 TRBV28 . TGTGCCAGCAGTTGGCCTAGCGGACTCTCCTACAATGAGCAGTTCTTC CASSWPSGLSYNEQFF
TRBJ2-7 . 16 TRBV7-2 once TGTGCCAGCAGCTTAGGAGATAGCGGTAGCTCCTACGAGCAGTACTTC CASSLGDSGSSYEQYF
TRBJ2-7 . 14 TRBV28 . TGTGCCAGCAGTTGTGTGGAGAGAGCCTACGAGCAGTACTTC CASSCVERAYEQYF
TRBJ2-6 . 14 TRBV28 . TGTGCCAGCAGTTTACGGAGGTGGGCCAACGTCCTGACTTTC CASSLRRWANVLTF
TRBJ1-2 TRBD1 15 TRBV11-2 . TGTGCCAGCAGCCACAAATTACGACAGGGAGATGGCTACACCTTC CASSHKLRQGDGYTF
TRBJ1-3 . 16 TRBV6-1 . TGTGCCAGCAGCGAAGGGACACCCACCTCTGGAAACACCATATATTTT CASSEGTPTSGNTIYF
TRBJ1-2 . 17 TRBV19 . TGTGCCAGTAGGACGTCTCTGGCCCAGGGAACGAACTATGGCTACACCTTC CASRTSLAQGTNYGYTF
TRBJ1-5 . 12 TRBV29-1 . TGCAGCGTTGGCGAGCCAAGTCAGCCCCAGCATTTT CSVGEPSQPQHF
TRBJ1-2 TRBD1 15 TRBV5-4 . TGTGCCGGCAGCTTGGGGGACAGGGAAGCGCGGGGCTACACCTTC CAGSLGDREARGYTF
TRBJ2-6 . 16 TRBV6-6 few TGTGCCAGCACCCTACAGGACAGCTCTGGGGCCAACGTCCTGACTTTC CASTLQDSSGANVLTF
TRBJ2-1 TRBD1 15 TRBV19 . TGTGCCAGTAGTGCCCGGGACAGGGGCTACAATGAGCAGTTCTTC CASSARDRGYNEQFF
TRBJ2-7 . 12 TRBV4-3 . TGCGCCAGCAGCCCCACGACGGGGGAGCAGTACTTC CASSPTTGEQYF
TRBJ2-2 TRBD2 16 TRBV2 . TGTGCCAGCAGTGACGCTAGGGCGGGGGAGTCCGGGGAGCTGTTTTTT CASSDARAGESGELFF
TRBJ2-7 TRBD1 14 TRBV6-6 . TGTGCCAGCCGTCCGGACAGGATCCCCTACGAGCAGTACTTC CASRPDRIPYEQYF
TRBJ2-1 TRBD2 15 TRBV28 . TGTGCCAGCACCCTCCCGGGACTAGAAGACGATGAGCAGTTCTTC CASTLPGLEDDEQFF
TRBJ1-5 . 17 TRBV10-2 . TGCGCCAGCATCGGAGGCGGAGAATTGACGGGGGATCAGCCCCAGCATTTT CASIGGGELTGDQPQHF
TRBJ2-1 TRBD2 16 TRBV7-6 . TGTGCCAGCAGCTTAGTACTAGCGGGAGTACACAATGAGCAGTTCTTC CASSLVLAGVHNEQFF
TRBJ2-1 TRBD2 19 TRBV5-1 . TGCGCCAGCAGCATCGGGACTAGCGGGAGCCCTGTCTGGGGCAATGAGCAGTTCTTC CASSIGTSGSPVWGNEQFF
TRBJ2-7 . 13 TRBV6-1 . TGTGCCAGCACAGCGGACCTCTCCTACGAGCAGTACTTC CASTADLSYEQYF
TRBJ2-7 . 14 TRBV28 . TGTGCCAGCAGTTTATCTGGCAGTTTATACGAGCAGTACTTC CASSLSGSLYEQYF
TRBJ2-7 TRBD1 15 TRBV11-2 . TGTGCCAGCAGCTTAAGGGACAGGGGGCCCCACGAGCAGTACTTC CASSLRDRGPHEQYF
TRBJ1-5 . 14 TRBV25-1 . TGTGCCAGCAGTGAATTCGGGTCGTCTCAGCCCCAGCATTTT CASSEFGSSQPQHF
TRBJ1-1 . 13 TRBV10-1 . TGCGCCAGCAGTGTGGGGAGAAACACTGAAGCTTTCTTT CASSVGRNTEAFF
TRBJ2-2 TRBD1 18 TRBV6-4 once TGTGCCAGCAGTGCCTACGGGGTGGGACAGTGGAACACCGGGGAGCTGTTTTTT CASSAYGVGQWNTGELFF
TRBJ2-5 TRBD2 16 TRBV13 . TGTGCCAGCAGCTTAAACATCCGGGGGGGCGGGGAGACCCAGTACTTC CASSLNIRGGGETQYF
TRBJ2-7 TRBD2 15 TRBV10-3 once TGTGCCATCAGTGAAGCAAGCGGGGGGAGGTACGAGCAGTACTTC CAISEASGGRYEQYF
TRBJ1-3 TRBD1 14 TRBV5-4 . TGTGCCAGCAGCTTGGGAGGGGGCGCGAACACCATATATTTT CASSLGGGANTIYF